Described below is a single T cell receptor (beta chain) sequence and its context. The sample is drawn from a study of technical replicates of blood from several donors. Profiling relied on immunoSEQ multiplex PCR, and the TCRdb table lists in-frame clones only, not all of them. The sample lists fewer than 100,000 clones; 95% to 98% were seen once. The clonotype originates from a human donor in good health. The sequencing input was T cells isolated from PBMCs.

The CDR3 loop reads CASSPRGESGELFF. DNA for the CDR3: TGTGCCAGCAGCCCACGGGGGGAAAGCGGGGAGCTGTTTTTT. The chain links TRBV7-9 to TRBJ2-2; TRBD2 agrees at 7 bases. From germline, CDR1 is SEHNR and CDR2 FQNEAQ (reference sequence). The CDR3 runs to 14 residues. Trimming removed 5 bases from V and 7 bases from J; junction bases left unmatched: 7.